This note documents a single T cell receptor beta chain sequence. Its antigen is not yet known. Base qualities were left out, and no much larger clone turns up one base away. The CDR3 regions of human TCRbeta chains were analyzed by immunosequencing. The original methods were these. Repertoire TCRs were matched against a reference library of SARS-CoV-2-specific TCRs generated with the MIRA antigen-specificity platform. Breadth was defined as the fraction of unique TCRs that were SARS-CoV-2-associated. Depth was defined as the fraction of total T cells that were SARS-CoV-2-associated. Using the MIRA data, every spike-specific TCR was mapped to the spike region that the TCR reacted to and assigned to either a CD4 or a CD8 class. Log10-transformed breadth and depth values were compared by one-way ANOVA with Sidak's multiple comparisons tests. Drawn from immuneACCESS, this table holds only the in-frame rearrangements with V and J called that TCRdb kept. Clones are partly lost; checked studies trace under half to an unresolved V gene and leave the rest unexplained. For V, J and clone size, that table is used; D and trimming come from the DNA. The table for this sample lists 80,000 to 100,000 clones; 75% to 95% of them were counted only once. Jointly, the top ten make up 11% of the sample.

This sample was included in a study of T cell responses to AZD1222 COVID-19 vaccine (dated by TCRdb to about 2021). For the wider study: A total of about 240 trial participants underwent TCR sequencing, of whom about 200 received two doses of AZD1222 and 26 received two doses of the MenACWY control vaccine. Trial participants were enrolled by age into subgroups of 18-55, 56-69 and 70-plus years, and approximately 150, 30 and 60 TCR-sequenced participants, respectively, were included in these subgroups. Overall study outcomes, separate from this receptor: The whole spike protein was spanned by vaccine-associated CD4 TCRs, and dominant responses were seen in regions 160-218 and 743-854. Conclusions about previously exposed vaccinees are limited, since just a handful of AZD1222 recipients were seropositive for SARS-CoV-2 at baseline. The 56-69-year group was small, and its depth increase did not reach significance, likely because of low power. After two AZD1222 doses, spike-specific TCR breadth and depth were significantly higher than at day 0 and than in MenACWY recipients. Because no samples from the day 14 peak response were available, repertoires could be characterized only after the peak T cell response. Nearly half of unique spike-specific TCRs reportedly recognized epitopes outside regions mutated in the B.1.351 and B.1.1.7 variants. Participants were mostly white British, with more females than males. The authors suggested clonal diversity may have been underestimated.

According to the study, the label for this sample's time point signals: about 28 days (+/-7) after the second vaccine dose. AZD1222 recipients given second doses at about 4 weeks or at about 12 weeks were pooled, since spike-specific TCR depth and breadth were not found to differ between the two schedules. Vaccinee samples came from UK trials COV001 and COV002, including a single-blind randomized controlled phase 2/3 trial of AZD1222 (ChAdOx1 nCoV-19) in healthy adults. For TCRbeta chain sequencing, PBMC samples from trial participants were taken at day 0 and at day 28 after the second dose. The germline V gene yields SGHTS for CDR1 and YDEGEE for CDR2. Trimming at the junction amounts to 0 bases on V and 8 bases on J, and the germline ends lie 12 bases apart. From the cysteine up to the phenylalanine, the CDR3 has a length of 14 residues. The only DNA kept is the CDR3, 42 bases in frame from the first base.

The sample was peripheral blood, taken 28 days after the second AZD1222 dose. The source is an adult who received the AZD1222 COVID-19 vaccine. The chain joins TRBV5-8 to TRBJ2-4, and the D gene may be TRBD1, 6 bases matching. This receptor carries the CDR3 CASSLGDTLDIQYF. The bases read TGTGCCAGCAGCTTGGGGGACACCTTGGACATTCAGTACTTC.